One and the same sample provided the 19 T cell receptor beta chains below, sequenced in a study of sequential checkpoint blockade in melanoma. Some clones are missing from TCRdb's copy, which holds only in-frame ones; the method was immunoSEQ multiplex PCR. The table lists tens of thousands of clones, 75% to 85% of them singletons. Indicated treatment: randomized to nivolumab then ipilimumab (arm A) or the reverse (arm B). Sample: CD8+ T cells sorted from blood (inferred from file names), taken from a patient given nivolumab and ipilimumab in sequence. The receptors shown here come from a human donor with melanoma.

The rearrangement uses TRBV21-1 and TRBJ2-7; TRBD1 is taken as the D call from the table, unchecked against the DNA. TRBV21-1 is annotated as a pseudogene. The CDR3 has 14 amino acids. The CDR3 reads CASSPHRQAREQYF. CDR3 nucleotide sequence: TGTGCCAGCAGCCCCCATCGACAGGCTAGGGAGCAGTACTTC.

The chain links TRBV28 to TRBJ2-3; the D gene is possibly TRBD2 (5 bases). V lost 4 bases to trimming and J lost 7 bases, with 15 bases between them. Germline V gives CDR1 MDHEN, CDR2 SYDVKM. The CDR3 has 14 amino acids. The CDR3 loop reads CASSSPKDWNTQYF. In nucleotides, the CDR3 is TGTGCCAGCAGTTCACCTAAGGACTGGAATACGCAGTATTTT.

The chain uses TRBV19 and TRBJ2-1; 7 nucleotides match TRBD2. CDR3 length: 15 residues. Germline V gene data show CDR1 as LNHDA and CDR2 as SQIVND (reference sequence). Germline trimming cut 5 bases from V and 0 bases from J; bases unmatched to any gene: 4. The CDR3 loop is CASSGWEGSYNEQFF. The CDR3 DNA is TGTGCCAGTAGTGGGTGGGAGGGCTCCTACAATGAGCAGTTCTTC.

On this clone: Relative to the germline gene, one junction end is altered; a read error may explain this. This rearrangement joins TRBV7-9 to TRBJ1-2; maybe TRBD1 (5 bases). CDR3 length equals 11 residues. Germline V CDR1 and CDR2: SEHNR, FQNEAQ (reference sequence). CDR3 bases: TGTGCCACCCCTGCTTTTAGGGGCCTCTCCTTC. Amino acid sequence: CATPAFRGLSF.

The chain uses TRBV6-5 and TRBJ2-5; maybe TRBD2 (6 bases). This CDR3 comprises 14 residues. Looked up from germline, CDR1 is MNHEY and CDR2 is SVGAGI. Trimming removed 0 bases at V and 1 base at J, with 6 bases between. As DNA, the CDR3 is TGTGCCAGCAGTTACTCGGGGGGCCAAGAGACCCAGTACTTC. Its protein is CASSYSGGQETQYF.

This clone was recorded once. V gene TRBV7-9 combines with J gene TRBJ2-3, with 10 bases that match TRBD1. Germline CDR1 and CDR2: SEHNR and FQNEAQ (reference sequence). Germline trimming cut 6 bases from V and 1 base from J; bases unmatched to any gene: 1. The CDR3 length is 14 residues. The CDR3 DNA reads TGTGCCAGCAGGGGGACAGGGGGCACAGATACGCAGTATTTT. Protein sequence: CASRGTGGTDTQYF.

The chain is built from TRBV7-2 and TRBJ2-3; 9 bases are shared with TRBD2. The CDR3 runs 15 residues. The V gene end was trimmed by 4 bases and the J gene end by 4 bases; junction bases not matched to a gene: 6. Germline V CDR1 and CDR2: SGHTA, FQGNSA. The CDR3 protein is CASSSLAGGPDTQYF. As DNA, the CDR3 is TGTGCCAGCAGCTCACTAGCGGGTGGACCAGATACGCAGTATTTT.

This rearrangement joins TRBV28 to TRBJ1-2; 7 bases align to TRBD1. The CDR3 totals 14 residues. The V and J ends lost 1 base and 5 bases, in that order; junction bases with no gene match: 4. The V gene's germline CDR1 is MDHEN and CDR2 SYDVKM. CDR3 coding DNA: TGTGCCAGCAGTTTATTCGCAGGGGGTTATGGCTACACCTTC. Amino acid sequence: CASSLFAGGYGYTF.

The sample holds one count of this clone. The genes are TRBV27 and TRBJ1-6, with D perhaps TRBD1 (6 bases). The CDR3 is made up of 15 amino acids. The germline V and J ends were trimmed by 3 bases and 5 bases, with 11 bases remaining between them. Germline loops: CDR1 MNHEY, CDR2 SMNVEV (reference sequence). The CDR3 spells CASSFRRDNNSPLHF. For the CDR3, the DNA is TGTGCCAGCAGTTTTCGCAGGGACAATAATTCACCCCTCCACTTT.

There are a few counts of this clone. The chain uses TRBV6-6 and TRBJ1-1; tentative D call: TRBD1 (5 bases). This CDR3 has 14 amino acids. CDR1 and CDR2 from the germline V gene are MNHNY and SVGAGI (reference sequence). Deletions cut 3 bases from V and 7 bases from J, with 15 bases between. DNA of the CDR3: TGTGCCAGCAGTTATGAGATGAACAGGCATGAAGCTTTCTTT. Protein product: CASSYEMNRHEAFF.

The chain links TRBV19 to TRBJ1-1; perhaps TRBD1 as D (5 bases). The CDR3 consists of 14 residues. V was pared by 3 bases and J by 1 base, with 9 bases between. CDR1 and CDR2 from the germline V gene are LNHDA and SQIVND (reference sequence). The CDR3 nucleotides are TGTGCCAGTAGTATGGGTGGGGCGAACACTGAAGCTTTCTTT. This sequence encodes CASSMGGANTEAFF.

This clone showed up just once. The rearrangement links TRBV5-1 to TRBJ2-1; D perhaps matches TRBD2 (5 bases). The CDR3 extends over 15 amino acids. CDR1 and CDR2 (germline): SGHRS, YFSETQ. V shed 0 bases and J shed 2 bases, with 9 bases lying between them. CDR3 sequence reads: CASSLAQRTYNEQFF. DNA of the CDR3: TGCGCCAGCAGCTTGGCCCAGCGGACCTACAATGAGCAGTTCTTC. The complete variable domain, with remaining parts taken from reference TRBV5-1 and TRBJ2-1, reads KAGVTQTPRYLIKTRGQQVTLSCSPISGHRSVSWYQQTPGQGLQFLFEYFSETQRNKGNFPGRFSGRQFSNSRSEMNVSTLELGDSALYLCASSLAQRTYNEQFFGPGTRLTVL.

This clone has a single count. V is TRBV7-9 and J is TRBJ2-5; weak D call: TRBD2 (6 bases). The DNA end favors TRBJ2-7, so the J call may be wrong. CDR3 length: 14 amino acids. Germline CDR1 is SEHNR and CDR2 is FQNEAQ (reference sequence). This CDR3 reads CASSSSRGGYEQYF. CDR3 sequence (DNA): TGTGCCAGCAGCTCCTCCCGGGGAGGCTACGAGCAGTACTTC.

The chain has TRBV19 and TRBJ2-5; the D gene is possibly TRBD1 (5 bases). The closer fit of TRBJ2-7 to the DNA end suggests the J call may be wrong. The CDR3 is made up of 14 amino acids. Germline V gene data show CDR1 as LNHDA and CDR2 as SQIVND (reference sequence). CDR3 in DNA: TGTGCCAGTAGTATTGGCAGGGATACCTACGAGCAGTACTTC. It yields the protein CASSIGRDTYEQYF.

V is TRBV6-6 and J is TRBJ1-1; no clear D gene. The length of the CDR3 is 11 residues. The germline V gene has CDR1 MNHNY and CDR2 SVGAGI (reference sequence). Between the trimmed V and J ends, which lost 4 bases and 6 bases, there was a span of 6 bases. The CDR3 reads CASSFVSEAFF. The CDR3 nucleotides read TGTGCCAGCAGTTTCGTCTCTGAAGCTTTCTTT.

This clone was found once. This sequence joins TRBV10-3 and TRBJ2-3, with D possibly being TRBD2 (6 bases). The CDR3 spans 13 residues. Trimming shortened V by 8 bases and J by 2 bases, and 11 bases separated the two germline ends. Germline V gives CDR1 ENHRY, CDR2 SYGVKD. The CDR3 coding sequence is TGTGCCATCCGGGGGTGGGACACAGATACGCAGTATTTT. Translation gives CAIRGWDTDTQYF.

This chain links TRBV19 with TRBJ2-3, with 9 bases that match TRBD2. CDR1 and CDR2 (germline): LNHDA, SQIVND (reference sequence). V lost 10 bases and J lost 6; bases outside the gene matches: 14. CDR3 length equals 15 residues. The CDR3, as DNA: TGTGCCACCAGCCCCGGGACTAGCTACGTCGATACGCAGTATTTT. Residues: CATSPGTSYVDTQYF.

Of note for this clone: A junction boundary mismatches the germline segment, possibly from a read error. J is TRBJ1-2 and V is TRBV7-9, with 7 bases identical to TRBD1. Per germline, CDR1 SEHNR and CDR2 FQNEAQ (reference sequence). This CDR3 region has 16 residues. The CDR3 here is CASSQDLVGTGEGYTF. CDR3 in DNA: TGCGCCAGCAGCCAAGACCTAGTGGGCACAGGGGAAGGCTACACCTTC.

This clone was observed a single time. The chain joins TRBV10-3 to TRBJ2-7; maybe TRBD2 (5 bases). V lost 11 bases and J 0 bases, leaving 11 bases between the germline ends. CDR1 is ENHRY and CDR2 is SYGVKD in the germline V gene. This CDR3 region has 12 residues. Here the CDR3 reads CAAGGTSYEQYF. In nucleotides, the CDR3 is TGTGCCGCCGGAGGCACCTCCTACGAGCAGTACTTC.